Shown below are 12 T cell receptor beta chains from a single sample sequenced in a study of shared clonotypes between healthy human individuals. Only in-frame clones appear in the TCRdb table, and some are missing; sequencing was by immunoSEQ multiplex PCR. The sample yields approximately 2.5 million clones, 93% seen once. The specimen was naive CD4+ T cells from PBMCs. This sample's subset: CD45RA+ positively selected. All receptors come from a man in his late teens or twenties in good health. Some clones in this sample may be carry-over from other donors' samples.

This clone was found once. CDR3 in DNA: TGTGCCAGCAGTGAATTGGGCGGGAGTCTCGCTAGCGAGCAGTACTTC. This sequence encodes CASSELGGSLASEQYF. The V and J genes are TRBV6-1 and TRBJ2-7, with 7 bases that match TRBD2. Germline V lookup: CDR1 MNHNS, CDR2 SASEGT. The CDR3 loop spans 16 amino acids. The V and J ends lost 2 bases and 6 bases, in that order; junction bases with no gene match: 13.

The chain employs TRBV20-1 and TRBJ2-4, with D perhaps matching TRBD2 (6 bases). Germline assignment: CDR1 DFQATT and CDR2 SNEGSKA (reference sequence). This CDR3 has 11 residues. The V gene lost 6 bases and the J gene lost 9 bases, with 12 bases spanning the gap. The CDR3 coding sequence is TGCAGTGCCCCTCGGGGGACCATTCAGTACTTC. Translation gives CSAPRGTIQYF.

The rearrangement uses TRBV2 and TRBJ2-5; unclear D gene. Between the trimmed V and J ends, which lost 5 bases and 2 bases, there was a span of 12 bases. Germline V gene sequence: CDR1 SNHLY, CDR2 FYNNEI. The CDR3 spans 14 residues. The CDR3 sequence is CASSFGPVQETQYF. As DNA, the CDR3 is TGTGCCAGCAGTTTTGGACCGGTACAAGAGACCCAGTACTTC.

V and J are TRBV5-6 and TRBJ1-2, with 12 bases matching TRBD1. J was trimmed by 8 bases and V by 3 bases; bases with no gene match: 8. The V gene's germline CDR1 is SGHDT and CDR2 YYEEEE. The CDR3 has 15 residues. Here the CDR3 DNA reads TGTGCCAGCAGCTCTGCGGGACAGGGGGCTTTCGGCTACACCTTC. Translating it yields CASSSAGQGAFGYTF.

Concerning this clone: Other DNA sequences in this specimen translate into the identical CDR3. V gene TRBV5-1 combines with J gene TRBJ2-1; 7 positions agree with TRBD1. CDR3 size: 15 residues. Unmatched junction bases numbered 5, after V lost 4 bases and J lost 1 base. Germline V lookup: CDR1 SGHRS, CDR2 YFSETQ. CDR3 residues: CASSPGQVSYNEQFF. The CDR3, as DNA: TGCGCCAGCAGCCCCGGACAGGTATCCTACAATGAGCAGTTCTTC.

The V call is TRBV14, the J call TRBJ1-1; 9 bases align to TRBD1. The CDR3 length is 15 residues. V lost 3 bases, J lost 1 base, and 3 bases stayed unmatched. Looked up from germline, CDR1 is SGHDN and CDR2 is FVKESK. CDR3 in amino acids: CASSHRTGANTEAFF. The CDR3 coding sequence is TGTGCCAGCAGCCACCGGACAGGGGCGAACACTGAAGCTTTCTTT.

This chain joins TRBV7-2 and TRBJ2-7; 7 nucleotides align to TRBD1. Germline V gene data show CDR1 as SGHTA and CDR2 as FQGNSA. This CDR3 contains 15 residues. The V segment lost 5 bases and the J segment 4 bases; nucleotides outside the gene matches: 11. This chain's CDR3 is CASSNPDRARYEQYF. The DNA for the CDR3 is TGTGCCAGCAGCAACCCCGACAGGGCTCGGTACGAGCAGTACTTC.

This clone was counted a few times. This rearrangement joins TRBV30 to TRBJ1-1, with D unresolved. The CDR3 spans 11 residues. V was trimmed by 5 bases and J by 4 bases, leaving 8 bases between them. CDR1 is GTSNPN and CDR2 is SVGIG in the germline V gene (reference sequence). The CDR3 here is CAWLGVTEAFF. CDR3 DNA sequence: TGTGCCTGGTTAGGAGTCACTGAAGCTTTCTTT.

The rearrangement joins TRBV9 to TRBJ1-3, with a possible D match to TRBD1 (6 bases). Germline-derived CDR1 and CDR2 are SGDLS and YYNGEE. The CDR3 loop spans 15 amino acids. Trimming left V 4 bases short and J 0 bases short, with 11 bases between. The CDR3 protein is CASSPSGVSGNTIYF. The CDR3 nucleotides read TGTGCCAGCAGCCCCTCAGGGGTCTCTGGAAACACCATATATTTT.

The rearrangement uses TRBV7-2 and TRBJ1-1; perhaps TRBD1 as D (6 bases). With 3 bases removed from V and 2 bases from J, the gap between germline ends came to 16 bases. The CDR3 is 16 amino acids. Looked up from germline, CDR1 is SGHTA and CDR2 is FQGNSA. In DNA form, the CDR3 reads TGTGCCAGCAGCTTTTTGCGACAGGCCCTCAACACTGAAGCTTTCTTT. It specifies CASSFLRQALNTEAFF.

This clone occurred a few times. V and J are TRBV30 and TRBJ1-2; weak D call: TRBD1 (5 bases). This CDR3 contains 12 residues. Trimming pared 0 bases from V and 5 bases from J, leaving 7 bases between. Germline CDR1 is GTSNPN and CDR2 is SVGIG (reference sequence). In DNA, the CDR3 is TGTGCCTGGAGTGTAAAGGGGTATGGCTACACCTTC. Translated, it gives CAWSVKGYGYTF.

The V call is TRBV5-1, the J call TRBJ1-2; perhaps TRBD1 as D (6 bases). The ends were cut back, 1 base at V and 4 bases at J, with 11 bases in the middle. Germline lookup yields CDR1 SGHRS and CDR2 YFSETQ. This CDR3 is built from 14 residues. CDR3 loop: CASSLSRDTYGYTF. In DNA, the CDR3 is TGCGCCAGCAGCTTGAGCAGGGACACCTATGGCTACACCTTC. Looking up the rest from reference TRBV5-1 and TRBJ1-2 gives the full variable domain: KAGVTQTPRYLIKTRGQQVTLSCSPISGHRSVSWYQQTPGQGLQFLFEYFSETQRNKGNFPGRFSGRQFSNSRSEMNVSTLELGDSALYLCASSLSRDTYGYTFGSGTRLTVV.